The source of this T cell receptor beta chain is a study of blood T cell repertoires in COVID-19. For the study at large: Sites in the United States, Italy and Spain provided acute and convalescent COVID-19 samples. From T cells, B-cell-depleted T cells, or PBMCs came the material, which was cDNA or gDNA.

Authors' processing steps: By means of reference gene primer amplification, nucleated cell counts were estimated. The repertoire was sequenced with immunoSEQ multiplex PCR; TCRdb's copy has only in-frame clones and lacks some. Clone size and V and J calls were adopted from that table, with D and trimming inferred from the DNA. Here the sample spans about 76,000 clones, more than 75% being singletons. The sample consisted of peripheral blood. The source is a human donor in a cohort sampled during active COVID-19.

The CDR3 protein is CASSLVSGETYEQYF. In DNA, the CDR3 is TGTGCCAGCAGCTTAGTCTCTGGGGAGACCTACGAGCAGTACTTC. The V call is TRBV11-2, the J call TRBJ2-7, with D perhaps TRBD2 (5 bases). The CDR3 runs 15 residues. Germline lookup yields CDR1 SGHAT and CDR2 FQNNGV. V lost 1 base, J lost 2 bases, and 12 bases lay in between.